The 2 T cell receptor beta chains listed next were all sequenced from one sample in a study of T cell clonality in common variable immunodeficiency. Study-wide points: In common variable immunodeficiency, TCR beta chains reportedly carried fewer deletions and N-nucleotide insertions.

Antigen specificity for these receptors is unknown. Assay used: immunoSEQ multiplex PCR; TCRdb lists only in-frame clones, some missing. Sampling found about 42,000 clones, none seen once. The sample was peripheral blood mononuclear cells. Every receptor here comes from a human donor with common variable immunodeficiency.

This clone has more than one count but fewer than ten. The read ends 3 residues early relative to the CDR3; the germline J gene fills the gap. The rearrangement links TRBV7-2 to TRBJ1-5; 7 positions agree with TRBD1. J lost 3 bases, V lost 4 bases, and 3 bases had no gene match. The CDR3 totals 14 residues. From germline, CDR1 is SGHTA and CDR2 FQGNSA. CDR3 residues: CASSSGTANQPQHF. Partial CDR3 DNA: TGTGCCAGCAGCTCGGGGACAGCCAATCAGCCC.

This clone was detected a few times. Read sequence stops 3 residues before the CDR3 end, and the germline J gene provides the missing end. The V and J genes are TRBV2 and TRBJ2-5, with TRBD2 matching over 11 bases. V lost 4 bases to trimming and J lost 4 bases; unmatched junction nucleotides: 5. Germline CDR1 is SNHLY and CDR2 is FYNNEI. The CDR3 runs to 15 residues. Partial CDR3 DNA: TGTGCCAGCAGTGGGACTAGCGGGTGGGTAGAGACC. This sequence encodes CASSGTSGWVET. The CDR3 in full is CASSGTSGWVETQYF.